The rows below give T cell receptor beta chains drawn from one sample of a study of blood T cell repertoires in COVID-19. Repertoires were generated with immunoSEQ multiplex PCR, while TCRdb's copy carries only in-frame clones and drops some. This sample has nearly 50,000 clones, with roughly 86% found just once. The sample taken for sequencing was peripheral blood. The receptors derive from a woman aged 55-70 years with acute or convalescent COVID-19. Both conserved end residues are part of each CDR3. The order of the fields is CDR3 protein, CDR3 DNA, J gene, V gene, D gene. D genes are given only for firm matches.

CDR3 protein: CASSFPSGGGNTIYF
CDR3 DNA: TGTGCCAGCAGTTTCCCATCGGGGGGGGGAAACACCATATATTTT
J gene: TRBJ1-3
V gene: TRBV28
D gene: -

CDR3 protein: CASSGWTGPNEKLFF
CDR3 DNA: TGTGCCAGCAGCGGATGGACAGGCCCTAATGAAAAACTGTTTTTT
J gene: TRBJ1-4
V gene: TRBV6-5
D gene: TRBD1

CDR3 protein: CASSSGGTGGNTIYF
CDR3 DNA: TGTGCCAGCAGTAGTGGCGGCACGGGAGGAAACACCATATATTTT
J gene: TRBJ1-3
V gene: TRBV6-5
D gene: -

CDR3 protein: CASSRPPGQVSTEAFF
CDR3 DNA: TGTGCCAGCAGCAGACCTCCGGGACAGGTGTCGACTGAAGCTTTCTTT
J gene: TRBJ1-1
V gene: TRBV5-5
D gene: TRBD1

CDR3 protein: CAWSVRGSLAKNIQYF
CDR3 DNA: TGTGCCTGGAGTGTACGAGGAAGCCTAGCCAAAAACATTCAGTACTTC
J gene: TRBJ2-4
V gene: TRBV30
D gene: -

CDR3 protein: CASSEVGSYNEQFF
CDR3 DNA: TGTGCCAGCAGTGAAGTGGGCAGCTACAATGAGCAGTTCTTC
J gene: TRBJ2-1
V gene: TRBV6-1
D gene: -

CDR3 protein: CASTASGSYEQYF
CDR3 DNA: TGTGCCAGCACCGCTAGCGGCTCCTACGAGCAGTACTTC
J gene: TRBJ2-7
V gene: TRBV6-6
D gene: TRBD2

CDR3 protein: CASSLGQADSPLHF
CDR3 DNA: TGCGCCAGCAGCTTAGGACAGGCTGATTCACCCCTCCACTTT
J gene: TRBJ1-6
V gene: TRBV5-1
D gene: TRBD1

CDR3 protein: CASSPSGGAANEQFF
CDR3 DNA: TGTGCCAGCAGCCCTAGCGGGGGGGCCGCGAATGAGCAGTTCTTC
J gene: TRBJ2-1
V gene: TRBV3-1/TRBV3-2
D gene: TRBD2

CDR3 protein: CASQTGRNEKLFF
CDR3 DNA: TGTGCCAGCCAGACAGGGCGTAATGAAAAACTGTTTTTT
J gene: TRBJ1-4
V gene: TRBV18
D gene: TRBD1